The subject of this entry is one TCR beta chain. Study processing details: Reference gene primer amplification in the assay estimated nucleated cell counts. Some clones are missing from TCRdb's copy, which holds only in-frame ones; the method was immunoSEQ multiplex PCR. The DNA gave D and trimming, while V, J and clone size come from that table. The data show 100,000 to 120,000 clones, roughly 76% seen once. The data originate from a study of blood T cell repertoires in COVID-19. CDR3 size: 15 residues. V was pared by 2 bases and J by 7 bases, with 7 bases of the junction left unmatched. Germline V lookup: CDR1 SGHTA, CDR2 FQGNSA.

The chain joins TRBV7-2 to TRBJ2-1, with 8 bases lining up with TRBD2. The source material was peripheral blood. This TCR came from a woman between 65 and 79 years old with acute or convalescent COVID-19. CDR3 protein: CASSLTGLALNEQFF. CDR3 DNA sequence: TGTGCCAGCAGCTTAACCGGACTAGCACTGAATGAGCAGTTCTTC.